This entry lists 27 T cell receptor beta chains sequenced from one sample in a study of T cell repertoires in cytomegalovirus infection. TCRdb reprocessed the reads with MiXCR, giving one entry per CDR3 protein. The sample holds about 260,000 distinct CDR3 sequences, roughly 15% seen once. Sequencing input: PBMCs. These receptors were taken from a human donor in good health (CMV status not recorded). Some clones in this sample may be carry-over from other donors' samples.

Concerning this clonotype itself: With a much larger clone just one base away, this may be a read error. This sequence joins TRBV10-3 and TRBJ2-3, with 13 bases lining up with TRBD2. V shed 8 bases, J shed 5 bases, and the junction held 7 bases outside the gene matches. In germline, CDR1 is ENHRY, CDR2 SYGVKD. This CDR3 has 15 residues. The CDR3 is CAIGRTSGGLDTQYF. In DNA, the CDR3 is TGTGCCATCGGCCGGACTAGCGGGGGATTAGATACGCAGTATTTT.

This clonotype was seen ten or more times. J is TRBJ2-3 and V is TRBV2; TRBD2 agrees at 13 bases. Per germline, CDR1 SNHLY and CDR2 FYNNEI. The CDR3 has 16 amino acids. V trimming: 6 bases; J trimming: 5 bases; junction bases outside the gene matches: 8. The CDR3 is CASRRAGLAGEDTQYF. Here the CDR3 DNA reads TGTGCCAGCAGAAGAGCAGGACTAGCGGGGGAAGATACGCAGTATTTT.

This clonotype has a count of ten or more. The chain couples TRBV5-1 to TRBJ2-5; 7 bases match TRBD2. After removal of 4 bases from V and 4 bases from J, the junction contained 10 bases not matched to a gene. This CDR3 has 15 amino acids. Germline V gene sequence: CDR1 SGHRS, CDR2 YFSETQ. The CDR3 coding sequence is TGCGCCAGCAGCCCCGGGGGGTTATCGGGAGAGACCCAGTACTTC. Residues: CASSPGGLSGETQYF.

This clonotype was seen only a few times. V is TRBV20-1 and J is TRBJ2-7, with D perhaps matching TRBD1 (6 bases). Trimming left V 0 bases short and J 3 bases short, with 12 bases between. This CDR3 is 14 amino acids long. Germline V gene sequence: CDR1 DFQATT, CDR2 SNEGSKA (reference sequence). The CDR3 DNA follows: TGCAGTGCTAGAGAATCGACAGGCCGCTACGAGCAGTACTTC. Its protein is CSARESTGRYEQYF.

The gene calls are TRBV20-1 and TRBJ1-2; D is undetermined. V was shortened by 6 bases and J by 7 bases, with 9 bases between the two germline ends. The germline V gene encodes CDR1 DFQATT and CDR2 SNEGSKA (reference sequence). The CDR3 contains 10 residues. CDR3 coding DNA: TGCAGTGCGTGGGGTTCTGGCTACACCTTC. It yields the protein CSAWGSGYTF.

The table lists this clonotype with a few counts. The rearrangement uses TRBV10-3 and TRBJ2-3, with a tentative D call TRBD2 (5 bases). The V end lost 4 bases, the J end lost 0 bases, and 14 bases lay between the germline ends. CDR3 length equals 16 residues. Germline V gene sequence: CDR1 ENHRY, CDR2 SYGVKD. CDR3 residues: CAISAGRAKSTDTQYF. CDR3 in DNA: TGTGCCATCAGTGCTGGGCGGGCAAAAAGCACAGATACGCAGTATTTT.

The sample holds many counts of this clonotype. The chain is built from TRBV7-8 and TRBJ1-3; tentatively, D is TRBD1 (6 bases). The germline CDR1 and CDR2 sequences are SGHVS and FQNEAQ. Trimming pared 5 bases from V and 0 bases from J, leaving 11 bases between. This CDR3 is 15 amino acids long. The CDR3 coding sequence is TGTGCCAGCAGCAGAGGACAGAACTCTGGAAACACCATATATTTT. It codes for CASSRGQNSGNTIYF. Looking up the rest from reference TRBV7-8 and TRBJ1-3 gives the full variable domain: GAGVSQSPRYKVAKRGQDVALRCDPISGHVSLFWYQQALGQGPEFLTYFQNEAQLDKSGLPSDRFFAERPEGSVSTLKIQRTQQEDSAVYLCASSRGQNSGNTIYFGEGSWLTVV.

There are many counts of this clonotype. J is TRBJ2-5 and V is TRBV7-8; the D gene is possibly TRBD2 (6 bases). Trimming removed 5 bases from V and 5 bases from J, with 12 bases in between. This CDR3 has 13 amino acids. The germline gives CDR1 SGHVS, CDR2 FQNEAQ. The CDR3 region is CASSPGGSETQYF. DNA of the CDR3: TGTGCCAGCAGCCCCGGAGGGAGCGAGACCCAGTACTTC.

This clonotype was counted many times. The chain carries TRBV7-9 and TRBJ2-2; D is possibly TRBD1 (6 bases). CDR1 is SEHNR, CDR2 FQNEAQ, per germline (reference sequence). Trimming removed 3 bases at V and 5 bases at J, with 13 bases between. CDR3 size: 15 residues. The CDR3 nucleotides read TGTGCCAGCAGCTTCCGACAGGTCACTACCGGGGAGCTGTTTTTT. Encoded protein: CASSFRQVTTGELFF.

The V and J genes are TRBV5-1 and TRBJ1-5, with unresolved D. The CDR3 extends over 10 amino acids. Germline-derived CDR1 and CDR2 are SGHRS and YFSETQ. Trimming pared 10 bases from V and 6 bases from J, leaving 8 bases between. CDR3 nucleotide sequence: TGCGCCCTCAAGGTTCAGCCCCAGCATTTT. Protein product: CALKVQPQHF.

V usage is TRBV19 and J usage is TRBJ2-7; D possibly corresponds to TRBD1 (5 bases). Germline V gene sequence: CDR1 LNHDA, CDR2 SQIVND (reference sequence). Trimming took off 7 bases at V and 6 bases at J, with 13 bases between the two ends. The CDR3 has 12 residues. As DNA, the CDR3 is TGTGCCAGTACCGGCAGGGTGAGCGAGCAGTACTTC. This translates into CASTGRVSEQYF. Drawing the rest from reference TRBV19 and TRBJ2-7, the complete variable domain is DGGITQSPKYLFRKEGQNVTLSCEQNLNHDAMYWYRQDPGQGLRLIYYSQIVNDFQKGDIAEGYSVSREKKESFPLTVTSAQKNPTAFYLCASTGRVSEQYFGPGTRLTVT.

The sample holds many counts of this clonotype. The chain combines TRBV28 with TRBJ1-2; the match to TRBD1 covers 7 bases. This CDR3 spans 14 amino acids. V lost 2 bases to trimming and J lost 2 bases; unmatched junction nucleotides: 2. From germline, CDR1 is MDHEN and CDR2 SYDVKM. The CDR3 protein is CASSLQTGNYGYTF. In nucleotides, the CDR3 is TGTGCCAGCAGTTTACAGACAGGGAACTATGGCTACACCTTC.

This clonotype was picked up many times. This rearrangement joins TRBV25-1 to TRBJ2-1, with D possibly matching TRBD1 (7 bases). Trimming took off 1 base at V and 6 bases at J, with 16 bases between the two ends. The CDR3 is 16 amino acids. The V gene's germline CDR1 is MGHDK and CDR2 SYGVNS. Written as DNA, the CDR3 is TGTGCCAGCAGTGAATTATCGGGAGCAGGGGGCAATGAGCAGTTCTTC. Translation gives CASSELSGAGGNEQFF. Together with reference TRBV25-1 and TRBJ2-1, the CDR3 gives the full variable domain: EADIYQTPRYLVIGTGKKITLECSQTMGHDKMYWYQQDPGMELHLIHYSYGVNSTEKGDLSSESTVSRIRTEHFPLTLESARPSHTSQYLCASSELSGAGGNEQFFGPGTRLTVL.

This clonotype was observed at least ten times. CDR3 coding DNA: TGTGCCAGCAGGGGGGCGCACAGAACCCTTATGGACGAGCAGTACTTC. The encoded protein is CASRGAHRTLMDEQYF. V gene TRBV6-2 or TRBV6-3 combines with J gene TRBJ2-7, with TRBD1 as a possible D gene (6 bases). The germline V gene encodes CDR1 MNHEY and CDR2 SVGEGT. Trimming took 6 bases from V and 5 from J, leaving 23 bases between them. The CDR3 contains 16 residues.

The table lists this clonotype with many counts. The CDR3 DNA sequence: TGTGCCAGCAGCAACCGATTATTCCCCTCGACCCCAAGCACAGATACGCAGTATTTT. This encodes CASSNRLFPSTPSTDTQYF. The chain carries TRBV7-6 and TRBJ2-3; D gene unclear. Per germline, CDR1 SGHVS and CDR2 FNYEAQ. The CDR3 totals 19 residues. Trimming shortened V by 5 bases and J by 0 bases, and 24 bases separated the two germline ends.

The J gene is TRBJ1-2, the V gene TRBV20-1; TRBD1 might be the D (5 bases). Germline loops: CDR1 DFQATT, CDR2 SNEGSKA (reference sequence). The CDR3 is made up of 13 amino acids. V dropped 0 bases and J dropped 7 bases, with 12 bases sitting between them. In nucleotides, the CDR3 is TGCAGTGCTAGAGATTCAGGGAACGGTGGCTACACCTTC. Residues: CSARDSGNGGYTF.

The chain uses TRBV29-1 and TRBJ2-5; maybe TRBD2 (6 bases). Trimming left V 7 bases short and J 5 bases short, with 14 bases between. The CDR3 has 12 amino acids. In germline, CDR1 is SQVTM, CDR2 ANQGSEA. The DNA of the CDR3 is TGCAGCGCCTCCGGAGGGCCCGAGACCCAGTACTTC. Translating it yields CSASGGPETQYF.

This clonotype was detected many times. The chain employs TRBV28 and TRBJ2-6; D gene uncertain. Germline V lookup: CDR1 MDHEN, CDR2 SYDVKM. The germline V and J ends were trimmed by 5 bases and 0 bases, with 8 bases remaining between them. CDR3 length: 15 residues. This chain's CDR3 is CASSVQSSGANVLTF. CDR3 nucleotide sequence: TGTGCCAGCAGTGTCCAGAGCTCTGGGGCCAACGTCCTGACTTTC.

This clonotype was counted a few times. The chain couples TRBV6-4 to TRBJ1-1, with 9 bases that match TRBD1. This CDR3 comprises 13 residues. CDR1 and CDR2 from the germline V gene are MRHNA and SNTAGT. J gave up 7 bases and V 3 bases, and 3 bases lay outside the gene matches. The CDR3 sequence is CASSEGTGYEAFF. CDR3 sequence (DNA): TGTGCCAGCAGTGAAGGGACAGGGTATGAAGCTTTCTTT.

In this sample, this clonotype turned up many times. The genes are TRBV7-8 and TRBJ2-3; 9 nucleotides line up with TRBD2. Germline CDR1 SGHVS, CDR2 FQNEAQ. The J segment lost 14 bases and the V segment lost 5 bases, leaving 8 bases of the junction unmatched. This CDR3 comprises 12 residues. The CDR3 sequence is CASSPVAGVAYF. The CDR3 DNA reads as TGTGCCAGCAGCCCTGTAGCGGGAGTGGCGTATTTT.

Concerning this clonotype itself: A much more abundant neighbour one base away suggests this may be a read error. The chain employs TRBV10-3 and TRBJ1-2; the D is unclear. The CDR3 is 13 residues long. Germline V CDR1 and CDR2: ENHRY, SYGVKD. The CDR3 loop is CAIGEIPQGGYTF. The CDR3 DNA follows: TGTGCCATCGGTGAGATCCCCCAAGGTGGCTACACCTTC.

Ten or more counts support this clonotype. The chain is built from TRBV12-3 or TRBV12-4 and TRBJ1-5; D may be TRBD1 (5 bases). This CDR3 contains 15 residues. Trimming pared 6 bases from V and 4 bases from J, leaving 16 bases between. CDR3 coding DNA: TGTGCCAGCAGCCTGGGACCGACTTATAATCAGCCCCAGCATTTT. Its translation is CASSLGPTYNQPQHF.

This clonotype was counted between two and nine times. Since a much larger clone is just one base distant, this may be a read error. The chain is built from TRBV7-2 and TRBJ1-4; no clear D gene. The germline gives CDR1 SGHTA, CDR2 FQGNSA. This CDR3 contains 15 residues. The CDR3: CVSSLSGLRFEKLFF. DNA of the CDR3: TGTGTCAGCAGCTTATCGGGCCTGCGGTTCGAAAAACTGTTTTTT.

V gene TRBV7-3 combines with J gene TRBJ2-7, with D uncertain. The germline V gene has CDR1 SGHTA and CDR2 FQGTGA. V lost 5 bases and J 2 bases, leaving 13 bases between the germline ends. This CDR3 is 14 amino acids long. The CDR3, as DNA: TGTGCCAGCAGCCCCGAGATCCCTCCCTACGAGCAGTACTTC. Protein: CASSPEIPPYEQYF.

The CDR3 bases are TGCAGTGCTAGAGATCTAGGGGCAGGGGGCACTGAAGCTTTCTTT. Protein: CSARDLGAGGTEAFF. The chain has TRBV20-1 and TRBJ1-1; the match to TRBD1 covers 7 bases. The CDR3 length is 15 residues. V trimming: 0 bases; J trimming: 4 bases; junction bases outside the gene matches: 8. The germline gives CDR1 DFQATT, CDR2 SNEGSKA (reference sequence).

This clonotype was detected ten times or more. The chain carries TRBV4-1 and TRBJ2-1; D remains unclear. V was shortened by 3 bases and J by 4 bases, with 4 bases between the two germline ends. Germline V lookup: CDR1 MGHRA, CDR2 YSYEKL. The CDR3 consists of 12 residues. In DNA, the CDR3 is TGCGCCAGCAGCCAGCATTACAATGAGCAGTTCTTC. Translation: CASSQHYNEQFF.

This clonotype was picked up a small number of times. The rearrangement uses TRBV6-6 and TRBJ1-1, with D possibly being TRBD1 (5 bases). V was pared by 2 bases and J by 5 bases, with 12 bases between. Germline values: CDR1 MNHNY, CDR2 SVGAGI (reference sequence). The CDR3 sequence is 14 residues long. CDR3 sequence reads: CASSYAGGGTEAFF. CDR3 nucleotide sequence: TGTGCCAGCAGTTACGCCGGGGGGGGGACTGAAGCTTTCTTT.